The 21 T cell receptor beta chains given below trace back to one sample, sequenced in a study of CD8+CD57+ T cells in acquired aplastic anemia. Template material for TCR beta VDJ and CDR3 profiling consisted of genomic DNA. TCRdb processed the reads anew with MiXCR; each CDR3 protein has one entry. The sample carries approximately 270,000 distinct CDR3 sequences, 55% to 65% recorded once. Sequenced: sorted CD4+, CD8+, or CD8+CD57+ T cells (not recorded which) from PBMCs. The receptor set was obtained from a human donor with severe aplastic anemia or a healthy control (not recorded which).

V and J are TRBV7-9 and TRBJ2-1, with D possibly called TRBD1 or TRBD2 (5 bases each). The germline V gene encodes CDR1 SEHNR and CDR2 FQNEAQ (reference sequence). CDR3 size: 13 residues. The V end lost 4 bases, the J end lost 5 bases, and 9 bases lay between the germline ends. The CDR3 DNA follows: TGTGCCAGCAGCTCAGGGACCAACAATGAGCAGTTCTTC. Translated: CASSSGTNNEQFF. The full variable domain, in which reference TRBV7-9 and TRBJ2-1 provide the parts outside the CDR3, is DTGVSQNPRHKITKRGQNVTFRCDPISEHNRLYWYRQTLGQGPEFLTYFQNEAQLEKSRLLSDRFSAERPKGSFSTLEIQRTEQGDSAMYLCASSSGTNNEQFFGPGTRLTVL.

The chain couples TRBV19 to TRBJ2-1, with 9 nucleotides matching TRBD1. This CDR3 comprises 15 residues. From germline, CDR1 is LNHDA and CDR2 SQIVND (reference sequence). The V gene end was trimmed by 7 bases and the J gene end by 3 bases; junction bases not matched to a gene: 7. CDR3 loop: CASNPKGQGYNEQFF. DNA for the CDR3: TGTGCCAGTAATCCGAAGGGACAGGGCTACAATGAGCAGTTCTTC.

The genes are TRBV19 and TRBJ2-3; D is ambiguous. Trimming pared 3 bases from V and 2 bases from J, leaving 6 bases between. Germline lookup yields CDR1 LNHDA and CDR2 SQIVND (reference sequence). The CDR3 loop spans 13 amino acids. The CDR3: CASSIQHTDTQYF. The CDR3 DNA follows: TGTGCCAGTAGTATTCAGCACACAGATACGCAGTATTTT.

The gene calls are TRBV2 and TRBJ1-1; D gene uncertain. CDR1 is SNHLY and CDR2 is FYNNEI in the germline V gene. V was shortened by 6 bases and J by 5 bases, with 13 bases between the two germline ends. This CDR3 has 13 amino acids. The CDR3 DNA sequence: TGTGCCAGCAGCATAACATGGGGAACTGAAGCTTTCTTT. Translation gives CASSITWGTEAFF.

This clonotype was seen ten or more times. The chain is built from TRBV7-2 and TRBJ1-3; the D is unclear. The CDR3 contains 14 residues. Germline-derived CDR1 and CDR2 are SGHTA and FQGNSA. Trimming shortened V by 0 bases and J by 0 bases, and 3 bases separated the two germline ends. CDR3 nucleotide sequence: TGTGCCAGCAGCTTAGCCGCCTCTGGAAACACCATATATTTT. Protein: CASSLAASGNTIYF. The variable domain in full, completed from reference TRBV7-2 and TRBJ1-3, reads GAGVSQSPSNKVTEKGKDVELRCDPISGHTALYWYRQSLGQGLEFLIYFQGNSAPDKSGLPSDRFSAERTGGSVSTLTIQRTQQEDSAVYLCASSLAASGNTIYFGEGSWLTVV.

This clonotype was observed many times. CDR3 coding DNA: TGCGCCAGCAGCTTGGCCGGACAGGGCTCCTACGAGCAGTACTTC. Its protein is CASSLAGQGSYEQYF. The chain has TRBV5-1 and TRBJ2-7; 8 bases are shared with TRBD1. After removal of 0 bases from V and 0 bases from J, the junction contained 2 bases not matched to a gene. There are 15 residues in the CDR3. Germline loops: CDR1 SGHRS, CDR2 YFSETQ.

This clonotype was seen ten or more times. The V and J genes are TRBV5-1 and TRBJ2-3, with D hard to call. CDR3 size: 15 residues. Trimming cost V 3 bases and J 1 base, with 12 bases left between them. Germline V gene data show CDR1 as SGHRS and CDR2 as YFSETQ. For the CDR3, the DNA is TGCGCCAGCAGCTCGGAGCTTGCCCGCACAGATACGCAGTATTTT. It is translated as CASSSELARTDTQYF. Full variable domain (missing parts from reference TRBV5-1 and TRBJ2-3): KAGVTQTPRYLIKTRGQQVTLSCSPISGHRSVSWYQQTPGQGLQFLFEYFSETQRNKGNFPGRFSGRQFSNSRSEMNVSTLELGDSALYLCASSSELARTDTQYFGPGTRLTVL.

Remarks on this clonotype: Since no conserved phenylalanine or tryptophan closes the CDR3, a read error is the likely cause. The V and J genes are TRBV20-1 and TRBJ1-6, with D tentatively TRBD1 (6 bases). From germline, CDR1 is DFQATT and CDR2 SNEGSKA (reference sequence). With 0 bases removed from V and 9 bases from J, the gap between germline ends came to 18 bases. The CDR3 loop spans 16 amino acids. DNA of the CDR3: TGCAGTGCTAGAGATCTTAGGGCAGGGGACTTTTCACCCCTCCACTCT. This translates into CSARDLRAGDFSPLHS.

The chain has TRBV7-9 and TRBJ2-7, with D perhaps TRBD1 or TRBD2 (5 bases each). The CDR3 contains 12 residues. Trimming took 3 bases from V and 9 from J, leaving 12 bases between them. In germline, CDR1 is SEHNR, CDR2 FQNEAQ (reference sequence). The CDR3 coding sequence is TGTGCCAGCAGCTTGGCCGGGGACGGGCAGTACTTC. Translated: CASSLAGDGQYF. The whole variable domain, remainder taken from reference TRBV7-9 and TRBJ2-7, is DTGVSQNPRHKITKRGQNVTFRCDPISEHNRLYWYRQTLGQGPEFLTYFQNEAQLEKSRLLSDRFSAERPKGSFSTLEIQRTEQGDSAMYLCASSLAGDGQYFGPGTRLTVT.

The CDR3 sequence: CASSWDGRYEKLFF. The CDR3 nucleotides read TGTGCCAGCAGCTGGGACGGACGTTATGAAAAACTGTTTTTT. The gene calls are TRBV7-6 and TRBJ1-4; tentative D call: TRBD1 (5 bases). CDR3 length equals 14 residues. The ends were cut back, 4 bases at V and 6 bases at J, with 12 bases in the middle. Germline assignment: CDR1 SGHVS and CDR2 FNYEAQ.

This clonotype is a singleton in its sample. The DNA is omitted, as the CDR3 cannot be located on it reliably, and the CDR3 follows TCRdb's listing. The chain carries TRBV10-2 and TRBJ1-5; the table's D gene call, TRBD1, was not cross checked with the DNA. Germline assignment: CDR1 WSHSY and CDR2 SAAADI. The length of the CDR3 is 19 amino acids, counting both ends. The CDR3: CASSESLMRSFLWTRHQHF.

This clonotype was counted a few times. The V and J genes are TRBV10-2 and TRBJ1-5; possibly TRBD1 for D (6 bases). Germline V CDR1 and CDR2: WSHSY, SAAADI. Trimming removed 2 bases at V and 4 bases at J, with 9 bases between. The CDR3 is 14 residues long. CDR3 sequence reads: CASSETGTNQPQHF. The CDR3 coding sequence is TGCGCCAGCAGTGAGACAGGGACGAATCAGCCCCAGCATTTT.

The chain uses TRBV7-9 and TRBJ1-6; D is undetermined. The CDR3 contains 12 residues. Germline V gene lookup returns CDR1 SEHNR and CDR2 FQNEAQ (reference sequence). With 2 bases removed from V and 10 bases from J, the gap between germline ends came to 6 bases. The CDR3 region is CASSLQASPLHF. DNA for the CDR3: TGTGCCAGCAGCTTACAGGCCTCACCCCTCCACTTT.

The gene calls are TRBV10-3 and TRBJ2-7, with 8 positions matching TRBD1. This CDR3 region has 13 residues. V shed 7 bases and J 3 bases; nucleotides not matched to a gene: 5. Germline lookup yields CDR1 ENHRY and CDR2 SYGVKD. The CDR3 nucleotides are TGTGCCATCACCGCGGGACAGGACTACGAGCAGTACTTC. Translated: CAITAGQDYEQYF.

This clonotype has at least ten counts. V is TRBV9 and J is TRBJ1-1; D is ambiguous. The CDR3 has 15 residues. Germline CDR1 SGDLS, CDR2 YYNGEE. Trimming removed 3 bases at V and 3 bases at J, with 15 bases between. CDR3 nucleotides: TGTGCCAGCAGCGCGAGAGGAAGCAAAGACACTGAAGCTTTCTTT. Protein: CASSARGSKDTEAFF. Combining the CDR3 with reference TRBV9 and TRBJ1-1 gives the whole variable domain DSGVTQTPKHLITATGQRVTLRCSPRSGDLSVYWYQQSLDQGLQFLIQYYNGEERAKGNILERFSAQQFPDLHSELNLSSLELGDSALYFCASSARGSKDTEAFFGQGTRLTVV.

This chain connects TRBV7-9 to TRBJ1-1; D not resolved. The germline V gene encodes CDR1 SEHNR and CDR2 FQNEAQ (reference sequence). The CDR3 extends over 13 amino acids. Trimming took 5 bases from V and 4 from J, leaving 11 bases between them. The CDR3, as DNA: TGTGCCAGCAGCCTCCTTCTGGGCACTGAAGCTTTCTTT. Translating it yields CASSLLLGTEAFF.

This clonotype was recorded a few times. V is TRBV29-1 and J is TRBJ2-1; D may correspond to TRBD1 or TRBD2 (6 bases each). This CDR3 contains 15 residues. Germline lookup yields CDR1 SQVTM and CDR2 ANQGSEA. V gave up 1 base and J gave up 1 base, with 11 bases separating them. CDR3 nucleotide sequence: TGCAGCGTTGAAGCAGGGGAGGTGTCCTACAATGAGCAGTTCTTC. Translating it yields CSVEAGEVSYNEQFF.

This clonotype came up many times. V gene TRBV12-3 or TRBV12-4 combines with J gene TRBJ1-5, with D uncertain. V lost 6 bases and J lost 0, with 9 bases in between. CDR3 length equals 14 residues. This CDR3 reads CASSPWHSNQPQHF. Here the CDR3 DNA reads TGTGCCAGCAGCCCTTGGCATAGCAATCAGCCCCAGCATTTT.

The chain uses TRBV3-1 and TRBJ2-7; TRBD2 matches at 9 bases. This CDR3 has 13 amino acids. Germline loops: CDR1 LGHDT, CDR2 YNNKEL (reference sequence). Losses at the gene ends were 0 bases for V and 7 bases for J; bases not matched to a gene: 1. The CDR3 region is CASSQDLAGEQYF. The CDR3 coding sequence is TGTGCCAGCAGCCAAGATCTAGCGGGGGAGCAGTACTTC.

Ten or more counts support this clonotype. The rearrangement links TRBV25-1 to TRBJ1-1; D unclear. The germline CDR1 and CDR2 sequences are MGHDK and SYGVNS. The CDR3 totals 13 residues. The CDR3 is CGRKGQENTEAFF. The CDR3 DNA reads TGTGGACGGAAGGGCCAGGAGAACACTGAAGCTTTCTTT.

This clonotype was counted once. The chain joins TRBV9 to TRBJ2-3, with D perhaps TRBD1 (5 bases). V gave up 4 bases and J gave up 2 bases, with 20 bases separating them. CDR3 length: 17 residues. Germline V CDR1 and CDR2: SGDLS, YYNGEE. The CDR3 spells CASSSMGQTPHTDTQYF. CDR3 nucleotide sequence: TGTGCCAGCAGCTCCATGGGGCAGACGCCTCACACAGATACGCAGTATTTT.